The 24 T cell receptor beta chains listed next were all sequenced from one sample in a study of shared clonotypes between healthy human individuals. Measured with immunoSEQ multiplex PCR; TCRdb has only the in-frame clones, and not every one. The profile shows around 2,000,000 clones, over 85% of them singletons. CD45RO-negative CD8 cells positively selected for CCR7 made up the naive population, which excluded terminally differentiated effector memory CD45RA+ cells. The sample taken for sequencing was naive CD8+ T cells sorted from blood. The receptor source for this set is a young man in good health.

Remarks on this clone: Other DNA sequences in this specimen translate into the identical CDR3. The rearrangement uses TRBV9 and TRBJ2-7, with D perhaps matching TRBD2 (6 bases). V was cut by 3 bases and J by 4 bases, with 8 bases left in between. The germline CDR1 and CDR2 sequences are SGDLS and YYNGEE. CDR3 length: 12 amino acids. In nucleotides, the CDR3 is TGTGCCAGCAGCGCTGGAGGGTACGAGCAGTACTTC. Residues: CASSAGGYEQYF.

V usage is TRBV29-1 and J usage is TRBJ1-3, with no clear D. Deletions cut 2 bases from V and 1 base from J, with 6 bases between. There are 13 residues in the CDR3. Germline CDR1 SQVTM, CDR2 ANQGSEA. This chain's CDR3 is CSVESLSGNTIYF. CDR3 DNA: TGCAGCGTTGAATCTCTATCTGGAAACACCATATATTTT.

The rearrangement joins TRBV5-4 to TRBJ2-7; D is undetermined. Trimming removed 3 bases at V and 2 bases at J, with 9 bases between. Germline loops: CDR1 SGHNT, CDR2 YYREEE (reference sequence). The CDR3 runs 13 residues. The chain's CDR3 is CASSYDEAYEQYF. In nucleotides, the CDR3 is TGTGCCAGCAGCTACGACGAGGCCTACGAGCAGTACTTC. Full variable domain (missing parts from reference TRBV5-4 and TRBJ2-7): ETGVTQSPTHLIKTRGQQVTLRCSSQSGHNTVSWYQQALGQGPQFIFQYYREEENGRGNFPPRFSGLQFPNYSSELNVNALELDDSALYLCASSYDEAYEQYFGPGTRLTVT.

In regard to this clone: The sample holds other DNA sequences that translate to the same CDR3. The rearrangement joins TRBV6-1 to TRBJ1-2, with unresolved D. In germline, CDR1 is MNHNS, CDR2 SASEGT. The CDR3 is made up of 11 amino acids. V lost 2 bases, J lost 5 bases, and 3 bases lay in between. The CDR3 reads CASSENYGYTF. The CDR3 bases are TGTGCCAGCAGTGAAAATTATGGCTACACCTTC.

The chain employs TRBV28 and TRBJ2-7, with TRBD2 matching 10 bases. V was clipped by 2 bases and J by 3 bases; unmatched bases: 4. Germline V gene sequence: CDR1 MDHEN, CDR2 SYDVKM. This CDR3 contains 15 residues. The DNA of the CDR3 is TGTGCCAGCAGTTTACTACTAGCGGGGAACTACGAGCAGTACTTC. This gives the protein CASSLLLAGNYEQYF.

The CDR3 sequence: CASGKYGQGNQPQHF. For the CDR3, the DNA is TGTGCCAGCGGGAAGTACGGACAGGGAAATCAGCCCCAGCATTTT. The chain couples TRBV6-6 to TRBJ1-5; 8 bases fit TRBD1. V lost 8 bases to trimming and J lost 4 bases; unmatched junction nucleotides: 10. The CDR3 runs to 15 residues. In germline, CDR1 is MNHNY, CDR2 SVGAGI (reference sequence).

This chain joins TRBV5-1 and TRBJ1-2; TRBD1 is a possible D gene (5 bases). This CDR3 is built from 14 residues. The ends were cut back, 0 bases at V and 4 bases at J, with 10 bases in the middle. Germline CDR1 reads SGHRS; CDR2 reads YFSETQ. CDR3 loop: CASSLAEGVYGYTF. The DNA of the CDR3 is TGCGCCAGCAGCTTGGCCGAAGGGGTCTATGGCTACACCTTC.

DNA for the CDR3: TGTGCCAGTAGTATAAGCGGGCAAGTCAATCAGCCCCAGCATTTT. Protein product: CASSISGQVNQPQHF. This chain links TRBV19 with TRBJ1-5; no definite D call. This CDR3 has 15 residues. V was pared by 2 bases and J by 3 bases, with 11 bases between. The germline CDR1 and CDR2 sequences are LNHDA and SQIVND (reference sequence). Variable domain in full (rest from reference TRBV19 and TRBJ1-5): DGGITQSPKYLFRKEGQNVTLSCEQNLNHDAMYWYRQDPGQGLRLIYYSQIVNDFQKGDIAEGYSVSREKKESFPLTVTSAQKNPTAFYLCASSISGQVNQPQHFGDGTRLSIL.

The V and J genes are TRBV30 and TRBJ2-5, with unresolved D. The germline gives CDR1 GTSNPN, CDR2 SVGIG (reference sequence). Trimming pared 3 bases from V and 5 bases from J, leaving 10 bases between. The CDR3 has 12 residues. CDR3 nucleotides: TGTGCCTGGAGACATGACGCGGAGACCCAGTACTTC. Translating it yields CAWRHDAETQYF.

Here the CDR3 reads CASRSPRGGRNNEQFF. The CDR3 region has the DNA TGTGCCAGCAGGTCCCCCCGGGGCGGGAGAAACAATGAGCAGTTCTTC. The chain is built from TRBV7-9 and TRBJ2-1, with TRBD2 identical over 7 bases. The CDR3 spans 16 residues. V dropped 6 bases and J dropped 5; count of bases not matched to a gene: 13. Germline CDR1 and CDR2: SEHNR and FQNEAQ (reference sequence).

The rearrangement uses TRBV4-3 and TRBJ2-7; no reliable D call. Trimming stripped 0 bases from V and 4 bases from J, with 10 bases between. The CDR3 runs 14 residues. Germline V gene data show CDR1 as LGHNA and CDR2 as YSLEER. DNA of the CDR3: TGCGCCAGCAGCCAAGAGGTAGGGCGGTACGAGCAGTACTTC. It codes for CASSQEVGRYEQYF.

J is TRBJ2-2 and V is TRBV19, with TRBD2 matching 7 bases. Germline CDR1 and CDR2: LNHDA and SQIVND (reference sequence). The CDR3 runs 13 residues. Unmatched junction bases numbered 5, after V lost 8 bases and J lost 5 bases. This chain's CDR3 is CASLGGRTGELFF. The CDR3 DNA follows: TGTGCCAGTCTTGGCGGGAGAACCGGGGAGCTGTTTTTT.

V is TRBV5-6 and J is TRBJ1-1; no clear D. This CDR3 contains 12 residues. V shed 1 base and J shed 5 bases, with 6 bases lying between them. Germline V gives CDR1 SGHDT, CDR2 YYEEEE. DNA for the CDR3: TGTGCCAGCAGCTTGATTGAGACTGAAGCTTTCTTT. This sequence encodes CASSLIETEAFF.

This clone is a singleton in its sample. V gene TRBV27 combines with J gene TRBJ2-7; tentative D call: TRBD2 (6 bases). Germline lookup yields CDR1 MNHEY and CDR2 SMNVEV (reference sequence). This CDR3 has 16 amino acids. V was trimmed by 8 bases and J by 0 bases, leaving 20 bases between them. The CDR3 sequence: CASSGSGVVPSYEQYF. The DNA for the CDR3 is TGTGCCAGCTCTGGTTCGGGAGTTGTTCCCTCCTACGAGCAGTACTTC.

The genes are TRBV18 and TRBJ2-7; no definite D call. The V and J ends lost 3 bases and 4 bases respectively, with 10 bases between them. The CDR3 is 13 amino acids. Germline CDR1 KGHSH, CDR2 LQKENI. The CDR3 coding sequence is TGTGCCAGCTCACCGGGAATACTATACGAGCAGTACTTC. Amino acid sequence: CASSPGILYEQYF.

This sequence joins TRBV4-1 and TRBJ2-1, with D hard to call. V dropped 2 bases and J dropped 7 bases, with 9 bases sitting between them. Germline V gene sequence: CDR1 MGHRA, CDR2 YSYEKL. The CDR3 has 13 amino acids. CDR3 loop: CASSQRLRNEQFF. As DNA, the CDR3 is TGCGCCAGCAGCCAACGATTACGTAATGAGCAGTTCTTC.

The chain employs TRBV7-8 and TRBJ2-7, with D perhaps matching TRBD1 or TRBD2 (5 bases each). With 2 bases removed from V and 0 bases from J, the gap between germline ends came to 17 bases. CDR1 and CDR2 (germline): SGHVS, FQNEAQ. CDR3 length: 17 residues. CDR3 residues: CASSLLQSGPDSYEQYF. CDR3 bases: TGTGCCAGCAGCTTACTTCAATCGGGGCCCGACTCCTACGAGCAGTACTTC. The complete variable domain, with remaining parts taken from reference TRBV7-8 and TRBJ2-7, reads GAGVSQSPRYKVAKRGQDVALRCDPISGHVSLFWYQQALGQGPEFLTYFQNEAQLDKSGLPSDRFFAERPEGSVSTLKIQRTQQEDSAVYLCASSLLQSGPDSYEQYFGPGTRLTVT.

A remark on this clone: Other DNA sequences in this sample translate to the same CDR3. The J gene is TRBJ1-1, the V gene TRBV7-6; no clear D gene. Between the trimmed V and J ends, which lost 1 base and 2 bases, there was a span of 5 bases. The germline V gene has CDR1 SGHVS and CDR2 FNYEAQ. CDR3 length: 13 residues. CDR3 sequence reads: CASSLEGNTEAFF. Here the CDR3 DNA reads TGTGCCAGCAGCTTAGAGGGTAACACTGAAGCTTTCTTT.

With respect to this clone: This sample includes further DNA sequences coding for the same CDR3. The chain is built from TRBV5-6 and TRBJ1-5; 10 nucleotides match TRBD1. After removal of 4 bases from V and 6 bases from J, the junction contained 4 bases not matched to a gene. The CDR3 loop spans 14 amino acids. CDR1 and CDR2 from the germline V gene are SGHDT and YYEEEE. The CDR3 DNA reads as TGTGCCAGCAGCCCGGGACAGGGGTCTCAGCCCCAGCATTTT. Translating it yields CASSPGQGSQPQHF.

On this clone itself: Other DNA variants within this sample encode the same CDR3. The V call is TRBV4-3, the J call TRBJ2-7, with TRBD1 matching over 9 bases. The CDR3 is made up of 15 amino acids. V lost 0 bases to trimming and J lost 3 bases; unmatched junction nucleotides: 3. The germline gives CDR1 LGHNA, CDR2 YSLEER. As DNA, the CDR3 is TGCGCCAGCAGCCAAGATTTGGGACAGGGCTACGAGCAGTACTTC. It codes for CASSQDLGQGYEQYF.

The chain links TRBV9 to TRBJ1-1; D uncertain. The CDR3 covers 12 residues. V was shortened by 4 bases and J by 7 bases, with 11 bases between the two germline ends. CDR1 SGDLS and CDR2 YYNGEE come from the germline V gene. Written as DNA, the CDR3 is TGTGCCAGCAGCCCCAACGGGGATGAAGCTTTCTTT. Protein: CASSPNGDEAFF.

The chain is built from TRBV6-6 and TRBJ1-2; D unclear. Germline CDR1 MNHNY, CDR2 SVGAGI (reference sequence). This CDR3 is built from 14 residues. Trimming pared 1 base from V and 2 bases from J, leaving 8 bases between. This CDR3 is CASSYFDTNYGYTF. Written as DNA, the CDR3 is TGTGCCAGCAGTTACTTCGACACAAACTATGGCTACACCTTC.

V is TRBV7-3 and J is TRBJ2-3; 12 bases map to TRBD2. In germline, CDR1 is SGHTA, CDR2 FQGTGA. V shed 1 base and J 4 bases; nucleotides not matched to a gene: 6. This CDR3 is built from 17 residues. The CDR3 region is CASSLSPSGGEADTQYF. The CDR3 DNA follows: TGTGCCAGCAGCTTAAGCCCTAGCGGGGGGGAAGCAGATACGCAGTATTTT.

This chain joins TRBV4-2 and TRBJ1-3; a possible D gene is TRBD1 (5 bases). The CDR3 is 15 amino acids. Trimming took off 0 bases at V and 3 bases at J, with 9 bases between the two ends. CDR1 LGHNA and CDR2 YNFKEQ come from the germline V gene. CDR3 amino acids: CASSQDEGSGNTIYF. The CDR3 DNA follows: TGTGCCAGCAGCCAAGATGAGGGGAGTGGAAACACCATATATTTT.